This passage covers 23 T cell receptor beta chains from one sample sequenced in a study of graft-versus-host responses after intestinal transplantation (dated by TCRdb to the early 2020s). The sample's time point label, decoded: cells obtained before transplantation from donor or recipient. Receptor amplification or capture employed the immunoSEQ multiplex PCR assay. TCRdb holds this immuneACCESS table with in-frame rearrangements only. Some clones are missing; in checked studies, unresolved V genes explain under half, and the rest has no known cause. Here the sample has 84,000 or so clones; roughly 80% occur a single time. The ten largest make up 0.65% to 0.85% of the sample. Antigen specificity for these receptors is unknown. The material sequenced was unstimulated CD4+ T cells sorted from spleen or lymph node cells, taken before intestinal transplant. The source is a human donor who received an intestinal transplant.

V gene TRBV27 combines with J gene TRBJ2-3; D might be TRBD2 (6 bases). CDR1 and CDR2 (germline): MNHEY, SMNVEV (reference sequence). V dropped 6 bases and J dropped 4 bases, with 23 bases sitting between them. The CDR3 is 17 residues long. Here the CDR3 reads CASSRRIRGSGADTQYF. CDR3 DNA sequence: TGTGCCAGCAGCCGAAGGATACGGGGGTCCGGGGCAGATACGCAGTATTTT.

V is TRBV5-1 and J is TRBJ2-3; D perhaps matches TRBD1 (6 bases). Germline loops: CDR1 SGHRS, CDR2 YFSETQ. V was pared by 2 bases and J by 3 bases, with 10 bases between. This CDR3 is 14 amino acids long. The CDR3 DNA reads as TGCGCCAGCAGCTTTACAGGGACAACAGATACGCAGTATTTT. Its translation: CASSFTGTTDTQYF.

This sequence joins TRBV25-1 and TRBJ1-2, with 7 bases matching TRBD1. Per germline, CDR1 MGHDK and CDR2 SYGVNS. This CDR3 has 13 residues. Trimming removed 5 bases from V and 7 bases from J; junction bases left unmatched: 7. The CDR3 sequence: CASSLTGVSGYTF. The CDR3 DNA reads TGTGCCAGCAGTCTTACAGGGGTGAGTGGCTACACCTTC.

The chain joins TRBV2 to TRBJ2-5; 11 positions agree with TRBD2. Germline CDR1 is SNHLY and CDR2 is FYNNEI. The CDR3 length is 13 residues. The J segment lost 5 bases and the V segment lost 7 bases, leaving 3 bases of the junction unmatched. This CDR3 reads CASNLAGGETQYF. The DNA for the CDR3 is TGTGCCAGCAATCTAGCGGGGGGTGAGACCCAGTACTTC.

V gene TRBV7-3 combines with J gene TRBJ1-1; tentative D call: TRBD1 (5 bases). This CDR3 region has 13 residues. Germline CDR1 is SGHTA and CDR2 is FQGTGA. V was shortened by 1 base and J by 11 bases, with 14 bases between the two germline ends. This CDR3 reads CASSLIGAGKAFF. In DNA, the CDR3 is TGTGCCAGCAGCTTAATAGGGGCGGGAAAGGCTTTCTTT.

The V and J genes are TRBV6-1 and TRBJ2-7, with 7 bases aligning to TRBD2. Trimming cost V 3 bases and J 1 base; bases outside gene matches: 3. CDR3 length equals 14 residues. Per germline, CDR1 MNHNS and CDR2 SASEGT. The CDR3 bases are TGTGCCAGCAGTGAGAAGGGACTATCCTACGAGCAGTACTTC. Its protein product is CASSEKGLSYEQYF.

J is TRBJ1-4 and V is TRBV9; no definite D call. Germline V gene sequence: CDR1 SGDLS, CDR2 YYNGEE. V lost 3 bases, J lost 8 bases, and 17 bases lay in between. The CDR3 is 15 amino acids. CDR3 sequence reads: CASSAQAGGSEKLFF. CDR3 sequence (DNA): TGTGCCAGCAGCGCCCAAGCCGGAGGGAGCGAAAAACTGTTTTTT.

The chain carries TRBV4-1 and TRBJ1-1, with D possibly matching TRBD1 (5 bases). The length of the CDR3 is 17 residues. The V end lost 1 base, the J end lost 1 base, and 16 bases lay between the germline ends. CDR1 and CDR2 from the germline V gene are MGHRA and YSYEKL. CDR3 in DNA: TGCGCCAGCAGCCAAGTACGGAGAGGACACTCGAACACTGAAGCTTTCTTT. Translation gives CASSQVRRGHSNTEAFF.

V and J are TRBV6-4 and TRBJ2-4; D not certain. From germline, CDR1 is MRHNA and CDR2 SNTAGT. V was trimmed by 4 bases and J by 6 bases, leaving 4 bases between them. The CDR3 runs to 11 residues. CDR3 coding DNA: TGTGCCAGCAGTGCTGTAAACATTCAGTACTTC. Encoded protein: CASSAVNIQYF.

V is TRBV19 and J is TRBJ1-2; D remains ambiguous. This CDR3 has 11 residues. CDR1 is LNHDA and CDR2 is SQIVND in the germline V gene (reference sequence). With 4 bases removed from V and 7 bases from J, the gap between germline ends came to 7 bases. CDR3 sequence: CASSTLSGYTF. CDR3 nucleotides: TGTGCCAGTAGTACCCTGAGTGGCTACACCTTC.

This clone appeared many times. J is TRBJ1-6 and V is TRBV7-2, with D maybe TRBD1 (5 bases). V lost 9 bases and J 5 bases, leaving 14 bases between the germline ends. The CDR3 loop spans 14 amino acids. Germline loops: CDR1 SGHTA, CDR2 FQGNSA. The CDR3 DNA sequence: TGTGCCAGTAGCCAGGGATACGATAATTCACCCCTCCACTTT. Its translation is CASSQGYDNSPLHF.

The CDR3 loop is CASSPRENQPQHF. Here the CDR3 DNA reads TGTGCCAGCAGCCCCCGCGAGAATCAGCCCCAGCATTTT. The chain has TRBV7-9 and TRBJ1-5; D is ambiguous. V was shortened by 5 bases and J by 4 bases, with 9 bases between the two germline ends. This CDR3 is built from 13 residues. Germline CDR1 is SEHNR and CDR2 is FQNEAQ (reference sequence).

This chain links TRBV28 with TRBJ1-1, with D perhaps matching TRBD1 (5 bases). The CDR3 sequence is 13 residues long. V was shortened by 6 bases and J by 7 bases, with 15 bases between the two germline ends. Germline CDR1 reads MDHEN; CDR2 reads SYDVKM. The CDR3 reads CASRGHGAYEAFF. The CDR3 DNA follows: TGTGCCAGCAGGGGCCATGGGGCCTATGAAGCTTTCTTT. Full variable domain (remainder filled in from reference TRBV28 and TRBJ1-1): DVKVTQSSRYLVKRTGEKVFLECVQDMDHENMFWYRQDPGLGLRLIYFSYDVKMKEKGDIPEGYSVSREKKERFSLILESASTNQTSMYLCASRGHGAYEAFFGQGTRLTVV.

V gene TRBV28 combines with J gene TRBJ1-1; the D gene is possibly TRBD1 (5 bases). The length of the CDR3 is 14 residues. Germline V CDR1 and CDR2: MDHEN, SYDVKM. V lost 8 bases, J lost 4 bases, and 17 bases lay in between. The CDR3 is CASSSQTGVTEAFF. The CDR3 DNA reads as TGTGCCAGCTCCTCCCAGACGGGGGTCACTGAAGCTTTCTTT.

This chain joins TRBV19 and TRBJ2-1; the match to TRBD2 covers 8 bases. J was trimmed by 6 bases and V by 6 bases; bases with no gene match: 7. This CDR3 region has 14 residues. Germline loops: CDR1 LNHDA, CDR2 SQIVND (reference sequence). CDR3 region: CASRSAGASNEQFF. CDR3 nucleotides: TGTGCCAGTAGATCAGCGGGAGCGAGCAATGAGCAGTTCTTC.

The chain links TRBV7-8 to TRBJ2-7; 8 positions match TRBD1. V lost 3 bases to trimming and J lost 4 bases; unmatched junction nucleotides: 8. Germline V gives CDR1 SGHVS, CDR2 FQNEAQ. The CDR3 has 15 amino acids. CDR3 residues: CASSLRSGGGYEQYF. The CDR3, as DNA: TGTGCCAGCAGCTTGAGGTCAGGGGGCGGATACGAGCAGTACTTC.

CDR3 sequence: CASSEGQGETQYF. DNA for the CDR3: TGTGCCAGCAGTGAAGGTCAGGGGGAGACCCAGTACTTC. The genes are TRBV6-1 and TRBJ2-5; a weak D match, TRBD1 (6 bases). Germline V gene sequence: CDR1 MNHNS, CDR2 SASEGT. The length of the CDR3 is 13 residues. Trimming cost V 1 base and J 5 bases, with 8 bases left between them.

The V and J genes are TRBV7-3 and TRBJ2-6, with D unresolved. Per germline, CDR1 SGHTA and CDR2 FQGTGA. V shed 4 bases and J shed 4 bases, with 8 bases lying between them. There are 14 residues in the CDR3. The CDR3 DNA reads as TGTGCCAGCAGCTCTCGGTCCGGGGCCAACGTCCTGACTTTC. It translates to CASSSRSGANVLTF.

The chain joins TRBV7-9 to TRBJ2-5, with D possibly TRBD2 on 6 matching bases. CDR3 length equals 15 residues. Germline lookup yields CDR1 SEHNR and CDR2 FQNEAQ (reference sequence). The ends were cut back, 5 bases at V and 1 base at J, with 14 bases in the middle. The CDR3 here is CASSGSGRVQETQYF. In DNA form, the CDR3 reads TGTGCCAGCAGCGGTAGCGGACGGGTCCAAGAGACCCAGTACTTC.

This clone has only a few counts. The V and J genes are TRBV5-6 and TRBJ2-2; D perhaps matches TRBD1 (5 bases). CDR1 is SGHDT, CDR2 YYEEEE, per germline. V lost 3 bases and J 5 bases, leaving 5 bases between the germline ends. The CDR3 spans 12 residues. The CDR3 here is CASSSGTGELFF. In DNA, the CDR3 is TGTGCCAGCAGCTCAGGGACCGGGGAGCTGTTTTTT. The full variable domain, with the rest looked up from reference TRBV5-6 and TRBJ2-2, is DAGVTQSPTHLIKTRGQQVTLRCSPKSGHDTVSWYQQALGQGPQFIFQYYEEEERQRGNFPDRFSGHQFPNYSSELNVNALLLGDSALYLCASSSGTGELFFGEGSRLTVL.

CDR3 sequence: CASSIATTYNEQFF. In DNA, the CDR3 is TGTGCCAGTAGTATCGCGACAACTTACAATGAGCAGTTCTTC. The chain is built from TRBV19 and TRBJ2-1; D is undetermined. With 3 bases removed from V and 4 bases from J, the gap between germline ends came to 10 bases. The CDR3 loop spans 14 amino acids. Germline V lookup: CDR1 LNHDA, CDR2 SQIVND (reference sequence).

V gene TRBV19 combines with J gene TRBJ1-2; D possibly corresponds to TRBD1 (5 bases). The CDR3 spans 13 residues. V lost 10 bases, J lost 5 bases, and 17 bases lay in between. The V gene's germline CDR1 is LNHDA and CDR2 SQIVND (reference sequence). In nucleotides, the CDR3 is TGTGCCACAAAGGGCAGGGATAGGTATGGCTACACCTTC. Translating it yields CATKGRDRYGYTF.

Here the CDR3 reads CATWGGFYYEQYF. The DNA of the CDR3 is TGTGCCACCTGGGGGGGTTTTTATTACGAGCAGTACTTC. V usage is TRBV6-6 and J usage is TRBJ2-7, with 7 bases matching TRBD2. CDR1 is MNHNY and CDR2 is SVGAGI in the germline V gene (reference sequence). After removal of 10 bases from V and 4 bases from J, the junction contained 10 bases not matched to a gene. This CDR3 region has 13 residues.